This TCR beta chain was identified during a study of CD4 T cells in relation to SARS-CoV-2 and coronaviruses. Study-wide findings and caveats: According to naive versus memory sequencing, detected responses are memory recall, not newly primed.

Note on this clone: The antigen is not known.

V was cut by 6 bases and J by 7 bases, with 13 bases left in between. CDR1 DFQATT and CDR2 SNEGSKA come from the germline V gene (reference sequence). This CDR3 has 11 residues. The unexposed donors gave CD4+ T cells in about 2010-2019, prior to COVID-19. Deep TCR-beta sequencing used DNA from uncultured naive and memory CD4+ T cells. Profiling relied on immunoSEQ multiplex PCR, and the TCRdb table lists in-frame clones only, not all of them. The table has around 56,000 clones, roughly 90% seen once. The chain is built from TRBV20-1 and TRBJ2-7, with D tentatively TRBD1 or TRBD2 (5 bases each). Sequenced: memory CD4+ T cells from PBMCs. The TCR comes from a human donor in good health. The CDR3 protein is CSAIKGREQYF. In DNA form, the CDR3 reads TGCAGTGCCATCAAGGGACGGGAGCAGTACTTC.